This entry lists 10 T cell receptor beta chains sequenced from one sample in a study of blood T cells in healthy people across ages (dated by TCRdb to the mid-2010s). The library was made by 5' RACE. The instrument given in TCRdb is Illumina HiSeq 2500. A second roughly 6 to 11 cycle PCR used a sample-barcoded 5' primer and a J-beta primer mix. TCRdb cleaned the public reads at Q25 with fastp, built clones with MiXCR and kept in-frame beta chains. One record per CDR3 amino acid sequence lists the most common genes and DNA. The sample includes about 940,000 distinct CDR3 sequences, with under 50% observed a single time. The ten largest make up 13% of the sample. Sequencing input: blood. Receptors were obtained from a man between 25 and 39 years old in good health.

This clonotype came up once. V and J are TRBV25-1 and TRBJ2-5; D gene ambiguous. The V gene's germline CDR1 is MGHDK and CDR2 SYGVNS. Between the trimmed V and J ends, which lost 3 bases and 0 bases, there was a span of 8 bases. The CDR3 runs to 14 residues. CDR3 sequence reads: CASSENRYQETQYF. The CDR3 nucleotides read TGTGCCAGCAGTGAGAACAGATACCAAGAGACCCAGTACTTC.

This clonotype was picked up a small number of times. The rearrangement joins TRBV6-6 to TRBJ2-3; the D is unclear. Germline-derived CDR1 and CDR2 are MNHNY and SVGAGI (reference sequence). CDR3 length: 15 residues. The V end lost 3 bases, the J end lost 1 base, and 11 bases lay between the germline ends. For the CDR3, the DNA is TGTGCCAGCAGTTATTTGGGGTCAGGCACAGATACGCAGTATTTT. This translates into CASSYLGSGTDTQYF.

CDR3 DNA sequence: TGTGCCAGCAGTGGAGAGGGGGTGGATGAGCAGTTCTTC. The encoded protein is CASSGEGVDEQFF. V gene TRBV2 combines with J gene TRBJ2-1, with a possible D match to TRBD1 (6 bases). Germline loops: CDR1 SNHLY, CDR2 FYNNEI. This CDR3 has 13 amino acids. V was clipped by 4 bases and J by 8 bases, with 12 bases between them.

In the case of this clonotype: In this CDR3 the conserved last residue, phenylalanine or tryptophan, is missing, so a read error is likely. V is TRBV12-3 or TRBV12-4 and J is TRBJ1-2; 7 nucleotides line up with TRBD1. V lost 5 bases and J lost 6; bases outside the gene matches: 3. This CDR3 contains 12 residues. The CDR3 DNA sequence: TGTGCCAGCAGTCCGACAGGGCATGGCTACACCGTC. This encodes CASSPTGHGYTV.

The V gene is TRBV27, the J gene TRBJ2-3; TRBD1 matches at 7 bases. Germline V CDR1 and CDR2: MNHEY, SMNVEV (reference sequence). The CDR3 is 14 residues long. V shed 5 bases, J shed 5 bases, and the junction held 7 bases outside the gene matches. CDR3 in amino acids: CASSGQAGIDTQYF. The CDR3 region has the DNA TGTGCCAGCAGTGGACAGGCTGGAATAGATACGCAGTATTTT.

The V and J genes are TRBV7-2 and TRBJ2-1, with D possibly matching TRBD1 (6 bases). Looked up from germline, CDR1 is SGHTA and CDR2 is FQGNSA. This CDR3 has 13 amino acids. The V gene lost 5 bases and the J gene lost 1 base, with 6 bases spanning the gap. The CDR3 spells CASSGQSYNEQFF. CDR3 nucleotides: TGTGCCAGCAGCGGACAGTCCTACAATGAGCAGTTCTTC.

CDR3 nucleotide sequence: TGTGCCAGCACGGCTAGCGGGGGGGCCGGGGAGCTGTTTTTT. Encoded protein: CASTASGGAGELFF. The genes are TRBV12-3 or TRBV12-4 and TRBJ2-2; 12 bases line up with TRBD2. This CDR3 comprises 14 residues. V was pared by 7 bases and J by 6 bases, with 3 bases of the junction left unmatched.

The CDR3 DNA is TGCGCCAGCAGCTGGACCGGGACAATCAATCAGCCCCAGCATTTT. Its translation is CASSWTGTINQPQHF. The rearrangement uses TRBV4-1 and TRBJ1-5; maybe TRBD1 (6 bases). The CDR3 sequence is 15 residues long. V was trimmed by 5 bases and J by 3 bases, leaving 14 bases between them. Germline V CDR1 and CDR2: MGHRA, YSYEKL.

This clonotype was picked up a small number of times. The V gene is TRBV20-1, the J gene TRBJ2-7; D is tentatively TRBD1 or TRBD2 (5 bases each). The CDR3 is 14 amino acids. Trimming took off 3 bases at V and 3 bases at J, with 15 bases between the two ends. The V gene's germline CDR1 is DFQATT and CDR2 SNEGSKA (reference sequence). DNA for the CDR3: TGCAGTGCTAGCCCGGCAGGGACGGTCTACGAGCAGTACTTC. Residues: CSASPAGTVYEQYF.

The gene calls are TRBV4-2 and TRBJ2-5, with no clear D. CDR1 LGHNA and CDR2 YNFKEQ come from the germline V gene. Trimming cost V 1 base and J 0 bases, with 6 bases left between them. CDR3 size: 14 residues. The CDR3, as DNA: TGTGCCAGCAGCCAAGGAGGCGACCAAGAGACCCAGTACTTC. As protein: CASSQGGDQETQYF.